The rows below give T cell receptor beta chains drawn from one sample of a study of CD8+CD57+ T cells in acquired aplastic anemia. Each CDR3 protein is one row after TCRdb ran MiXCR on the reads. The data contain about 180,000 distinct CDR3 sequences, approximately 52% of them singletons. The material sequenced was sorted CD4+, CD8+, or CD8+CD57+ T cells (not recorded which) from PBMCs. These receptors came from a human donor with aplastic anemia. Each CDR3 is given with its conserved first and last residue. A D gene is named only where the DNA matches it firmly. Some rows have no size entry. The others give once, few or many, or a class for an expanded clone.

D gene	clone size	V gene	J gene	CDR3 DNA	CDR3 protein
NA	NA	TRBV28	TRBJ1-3	TGTGCCAGCAGTTTCCCTCAAGGGGGGAGTGCTGGAAACACCATATATTTT	CASSFPQGGSAGNTIYF
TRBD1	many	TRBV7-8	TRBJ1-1	TGTGCCAGCAGACAAACAGGGGGCGCTTCTGAAGCTTTCTTT	CASRQTGGASEAFF
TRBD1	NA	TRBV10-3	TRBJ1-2	TGTGCCAGCAGCAAGCAGGGGGCGGGCGGCTACACCTTC	CASSKQGAGGYTF
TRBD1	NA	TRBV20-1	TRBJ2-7	TGCAGTGCTAGAACAGGGGTAGGGGGCGGATACGAGCAGTACTTC	CSARTGVGGGYEQYF
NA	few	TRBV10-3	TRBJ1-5	TGTGCCATCAGTAGGGACAATCAGCCCCAGCATTTT	CAISRDNQPQHF
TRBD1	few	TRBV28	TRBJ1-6	TGTGCCAGCAGTTTACCCCGAGGACAGGGGGTGGATTCACCCCTCCACTTT	CASSLPRGQGVDSPLHF
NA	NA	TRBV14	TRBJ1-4	TGTGCCAGCAGCCAAGATAGGGGCCAGCTCAGTGAAAAACTGTTTTTT	CASSQDRGQLSEKLFF
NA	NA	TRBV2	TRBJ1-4	TGTGCCAGCAGTGCTCAGGCCTCAACTAATGAAAAACTGTTTTTT	CASSAQASTNEKLFF
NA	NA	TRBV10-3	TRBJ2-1	TGTGCCATCAGTGGAATAGAGAGCTCCTACAATGAGCAGTTCTTC	CAISGIESSYNEQFF
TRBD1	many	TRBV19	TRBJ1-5	TGTGCCAGTAGTATTTGGCAGGGGGCAGGTCAGCCCCAGCATTTT	CASSIWQGAGQPQHF
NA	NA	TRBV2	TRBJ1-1	TGTGCCAGCGAACAGGGTAGAGGATGGACTACTGAAGCTTTCTTT	CASEQGRGWTTEAFF
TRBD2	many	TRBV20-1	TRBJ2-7	TGCAGTGCTAGTCGGGGGGGTAGCGCCGAGCAGTACTTC	CSASRGGSAEQYF
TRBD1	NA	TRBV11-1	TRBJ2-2	TGTGCCAGCAGCCTGGTGGGACAGCCGAACACCGGGGAGCTGTTTTTT	CASSLVGQPNTGELFF
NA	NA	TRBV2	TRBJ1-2	TGTGCCAGCAGTGAAGCTAGAGAATATGGCTACACCTTC	CASSEAREYGYTF
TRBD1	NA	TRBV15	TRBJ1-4	TGTGCCACCAGCGGCGACAGGGCAAATGAAAAACTGTTTTTT	CATSGDRANEKLFF
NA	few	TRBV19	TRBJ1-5	TGTGCCAGTAGTAGCTCGGTGGGTCAGCCCCAGCATTTT	CASSSSVGQPQHF
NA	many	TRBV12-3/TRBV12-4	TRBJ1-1	TGTGCCAGCAGTTTAGCGGGGGCCACTGAAGCTTTCTTT	CASSLAGATEAFF
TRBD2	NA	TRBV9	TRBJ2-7	TGTGCCAGCAGCGGGACTAGCGGAAACCCAGAGCAGTACTTC	CASSGTSGNPEQYF
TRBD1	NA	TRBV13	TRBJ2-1	TGTGCCAGCAGCTTCGCCGGGACAGGGGTCAATGAGCAGTTCTTC	CASSFAGTGVNEQFF
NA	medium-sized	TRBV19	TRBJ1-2	TGTGCCAGTAGTATGTCTCGGAACTATGGCTACACCTTC	CASSMSRNYGYTF
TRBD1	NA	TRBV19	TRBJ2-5	TGTGCCACTGGGGACAGGAAAGAGACCCAGTACTTC	CATGDRKETQYF
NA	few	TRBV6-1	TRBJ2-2	TGTGCCAGCAGTGAAGCGGTCGGAGGGGGCGCTTACACCGGGGAGCTGTTTTTT	CASSEAVGGGAYTGELFF
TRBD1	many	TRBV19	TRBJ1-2	TGTGCCAGTAGTATTGGGACAGGGATCAGTCATGGCTACACCTTC	CASSIGTGISHGYTF
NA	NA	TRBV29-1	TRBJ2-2	TGCAGCGTTGAAGCCGGTGACAGGAACACCGGGGAGCTGTTTTTT	CSVEAGDRNTGELFF
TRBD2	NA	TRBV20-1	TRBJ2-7	TGCAGTGCTCTTACTAGCGGGAACTCCTACGAGCAGTACTTC	CSALTSGNSYEQYF
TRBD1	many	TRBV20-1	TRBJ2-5	TGCAGTGCTAAAGGACAGGACCAAGAGACCCAGTACTTC	CSAKGQDQETQYF
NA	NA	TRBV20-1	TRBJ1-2	TGCAGTGCAGAACAGGCGTCCACTAACTATGGCTACACCTTC	CSAEQASTNYGYTF
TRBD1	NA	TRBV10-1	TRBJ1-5	TGCGCCAGCAGCATCGACAGGGGGCGCGGTCAGCCCCAGCATTTT	CASSIDRGRGQPQHF
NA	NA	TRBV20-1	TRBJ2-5	TGCAGTGCCCTACCCACAGTGGGGACAGAGACCCAGTACTTC	CSALPTVGTETQYF
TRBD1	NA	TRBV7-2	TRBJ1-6	TGTGCCAGCAGCTTGGACAGGGGTAATTCACCCCTCCACTTT	CASSLDRGNSPLHF
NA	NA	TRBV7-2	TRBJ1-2	TGTGCCAGCAGCCCGGACGGGGGAAACGGGTATAGCTACACCTTC	CASSPDGGNGYSYTF
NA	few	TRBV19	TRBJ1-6	TGTGCCAGTAGTAGCCGGGTGGATTCACCCCTCCACTTT	CASSSRVDSPLHF
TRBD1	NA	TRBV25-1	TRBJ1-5	TGTGCCAGCAGTGAACCCGACAGGGACCATCAGCCCCAGCATTTT	CASSEPDRDHQPQHF
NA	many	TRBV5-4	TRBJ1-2	TGTGCCAGCAGCTTCCCGGTCTGGGGCTACACCTTC	CASSFPVWGYTF
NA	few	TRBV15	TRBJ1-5	TGTGCCACCAGCAGAGATTCTGGGTCCCAGCATTTT	CATSRDSGSQHF
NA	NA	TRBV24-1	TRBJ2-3	TGTGCCACCAGTACCCCCGCTGGAAGCACAGATACGCAGTATTTT	CATSTPAGSTDTQYF
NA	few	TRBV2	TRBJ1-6	TGTGCCAGCAGTGATGGCAGGGTGAATAATTCACCCCTCCACTTT	CASSDGRVNNSPLHF
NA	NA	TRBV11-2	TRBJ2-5	TGTGCCAGCAGCTTAGACCTCCGGCAGCGGACACAGGGAGGGAGGGAGACCCAGTACTTC	CASSLDLRQRTQGGRETQYF
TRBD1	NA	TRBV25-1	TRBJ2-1	TGTGCCAGCAGTGTGCCGGGACAGCTTGGGAATGAGCAGTTCTTC	CASSVPGQLGNEQFF
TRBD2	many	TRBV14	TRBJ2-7	TGTGCCAGCAGCCAGGGACTAGCGGGAGGCCGCGACGAGCAGTACTTC	CASSQGLAGGRDEQYF
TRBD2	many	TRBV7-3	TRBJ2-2	TGTGCCAGCAGCCCTAGCGGGGGGACGAACACCGGGGAGCTGTTTTTT	CASSPSGGTNTGELFF
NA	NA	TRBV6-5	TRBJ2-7	TGTGCCAGCAGTTTAAATCGGGCCGCTCGTGAGCAGTACTTC	CASSLNRAAREQYF
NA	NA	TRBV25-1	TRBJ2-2	TGTGCCAGCAGTGTTCGGGAATTGGGTAACACCGGGGAGCTGTTTTTT	CASSVRELGNTGELFF
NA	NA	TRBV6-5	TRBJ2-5	TGTGCCAGCAGTTACGGCGGGTTTGGTTCGGAGACCCAGTACTTC	CASSYGGFGSETQYF
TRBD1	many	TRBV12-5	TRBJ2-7	TGTGCTAGTGGTGGGGGAAACAGGGGCGAGCAGTACTTC	CASGGGNRGEQYF
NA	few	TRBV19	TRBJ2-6	TGTGCCACCGAGGGTCCTTCCGACCGGGCTGGGGCCAACGTCCTGACTTTC	CATEGPSDRAGANVLTF
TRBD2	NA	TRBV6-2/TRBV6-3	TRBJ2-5	TGTGCCAGCAGTTCCGCAACCGGGACTAGCCTCCAAGAGACCCAGTACTTC	CASSSATGTSLQETQYF
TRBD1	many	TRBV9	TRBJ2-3	TGTGCCAGCAGCGTTAACACAGGGGGCACAGATACGCAGTATTTT	CASSVNTGGTDTQYF
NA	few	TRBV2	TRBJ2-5	TGTGCCAGCAAGAGTGTGGGGGAGACCCAGTACTTC	CASKSVGETQYF
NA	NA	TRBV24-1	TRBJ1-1	TGTGCCACCAGTGACTCAGTGAACACTGAAGCTTTCTTT	CATSDSVNTEAFF
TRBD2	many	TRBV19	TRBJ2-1	TGTGCCAGTAGTATACTAGCGGGAGCTAAGATGAGCAATGAGCAGTTCTTC	CASSILAGAKMSNEQFF
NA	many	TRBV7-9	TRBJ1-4	TGTGCCAGCAGCTTGAGTACAGGGAAGAATGAAAAACTGTTTTTT	CASSLSTGKNEKLFF
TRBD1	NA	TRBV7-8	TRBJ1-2	TGTGCCAGCAGCTTAACGACAGGGCACAATGGCTACACCTTC	CASSLTTGHNGYTF
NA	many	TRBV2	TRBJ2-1	TGTGCCAGCAGTGAACCGAAACACGGCGAGCAGTTCTTC	CASSEPKHGEQFF
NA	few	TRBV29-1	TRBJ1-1	TGCAGCGTTGGAGTGGGGAACATTGAAGCTTTCTTT	CSVGVGNIEAFF
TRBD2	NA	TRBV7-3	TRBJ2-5	TGTGCCAGCAGCGTAACGCCGGGAGGGTGGGAGACCCAGTACTTC	CASSVTPGGWETQYF
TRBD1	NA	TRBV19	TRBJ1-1	TGTGCCAGTAGCCCAAAGACAGGGTGGACTGAAGCTTTCTTT	CASSPKTGWTEAFF
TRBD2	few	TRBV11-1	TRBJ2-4	TGTGCCAGCAGCTTCTCACAGCGGGGGGCCAAAAACATTCAGTACTTC	CASSFSQRGAKNIQYF
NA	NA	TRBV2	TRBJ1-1	TGTGCCAGCAGTGTTGAACTTCTGAACACTGAAGCTTTCTTT	CASSVELLNTEAFF
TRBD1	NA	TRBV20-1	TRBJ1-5	TGCAGTGCCCGGGCGGGACAGCTTAATCAGCCCCAGCATTTT	CSARAGQLNQPQHF